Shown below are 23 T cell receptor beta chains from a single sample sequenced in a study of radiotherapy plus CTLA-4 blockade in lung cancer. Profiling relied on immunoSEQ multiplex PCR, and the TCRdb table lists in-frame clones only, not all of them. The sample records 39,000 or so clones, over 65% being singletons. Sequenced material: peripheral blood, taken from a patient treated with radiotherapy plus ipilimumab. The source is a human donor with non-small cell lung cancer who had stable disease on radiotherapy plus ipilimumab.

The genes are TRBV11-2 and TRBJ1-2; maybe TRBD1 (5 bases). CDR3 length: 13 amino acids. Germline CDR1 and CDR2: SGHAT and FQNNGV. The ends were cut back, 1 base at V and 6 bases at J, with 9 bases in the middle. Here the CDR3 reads CASSLAGTDGYTF. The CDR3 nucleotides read TGTGCCAGCAGCTTAGCAGGGACGGATGGCTACACCTTC.

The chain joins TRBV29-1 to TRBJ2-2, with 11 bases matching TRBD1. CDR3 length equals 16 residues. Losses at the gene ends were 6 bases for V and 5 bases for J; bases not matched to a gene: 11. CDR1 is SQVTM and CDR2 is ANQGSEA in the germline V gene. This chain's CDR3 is CSVARTGGRGTGELFF. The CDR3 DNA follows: TGCAGCGTCGCAAGGACAGGGGGCAGGGGGACCGGGGAGCTGTTTTTT.

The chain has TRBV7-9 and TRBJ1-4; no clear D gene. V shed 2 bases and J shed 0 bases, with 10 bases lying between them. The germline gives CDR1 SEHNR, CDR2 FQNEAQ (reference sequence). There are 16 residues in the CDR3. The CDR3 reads CASSLSVSATNEKLFF. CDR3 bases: TGTGCCAGCAGCTTAAGTGTCTCTGCAACTAATGAAAAACTGTTTTTT.

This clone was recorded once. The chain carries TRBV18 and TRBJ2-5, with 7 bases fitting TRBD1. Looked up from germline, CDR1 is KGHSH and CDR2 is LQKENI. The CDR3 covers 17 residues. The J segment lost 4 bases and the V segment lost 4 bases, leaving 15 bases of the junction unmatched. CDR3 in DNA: TGTGCCAGCTCACGGGCAGCAGCGACAGGGCACGGAGAGACCCAGTACTTC. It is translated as CASSRAAATGHGETQYF.

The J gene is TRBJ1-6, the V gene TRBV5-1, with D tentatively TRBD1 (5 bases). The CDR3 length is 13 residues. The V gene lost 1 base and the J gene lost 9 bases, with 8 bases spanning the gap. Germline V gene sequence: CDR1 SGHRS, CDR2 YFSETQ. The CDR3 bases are TGCGCCAGCAGCTTGTCGGGGCGTTCACCCCTCCACTTT. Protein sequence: CASSLSGRSPLHF.

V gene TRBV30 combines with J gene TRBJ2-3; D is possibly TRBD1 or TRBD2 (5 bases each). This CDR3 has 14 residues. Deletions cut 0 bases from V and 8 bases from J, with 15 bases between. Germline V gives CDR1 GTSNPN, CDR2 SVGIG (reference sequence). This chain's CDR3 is CAWSVSSRGRTQYF. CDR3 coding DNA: TGTGCCTGGAGTGTGAGCTCGAGGGGACGTACGCAGTATTTT.

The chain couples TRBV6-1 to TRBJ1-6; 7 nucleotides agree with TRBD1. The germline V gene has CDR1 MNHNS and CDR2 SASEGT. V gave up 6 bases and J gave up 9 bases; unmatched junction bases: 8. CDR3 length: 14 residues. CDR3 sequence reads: CASRNDRDSSPLHF. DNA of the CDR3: TGTGCCAGCAGGAACGACAGGGATAGTTCACCCCTCCACTTT.

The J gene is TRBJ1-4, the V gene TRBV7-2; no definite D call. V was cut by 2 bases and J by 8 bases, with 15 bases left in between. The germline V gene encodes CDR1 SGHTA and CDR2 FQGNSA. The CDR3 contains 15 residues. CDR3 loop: CASSLSAALGEKLFF. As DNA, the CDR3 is TGTGCCAGCAGCTTATCGGCAGCCTTAGGAGAAAAACTGTTTTTT. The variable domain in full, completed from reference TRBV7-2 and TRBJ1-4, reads GAGVSQSPSNKVTEKGKDVELRCDPISGHTALYWYRQSLGQGLEFLIYFQGNSAPDKSGLPSDRFSAERTGGSVSTLTIQRTQQEDSAVYLCASSLSAALGEKLFFGSGTQLSVL.

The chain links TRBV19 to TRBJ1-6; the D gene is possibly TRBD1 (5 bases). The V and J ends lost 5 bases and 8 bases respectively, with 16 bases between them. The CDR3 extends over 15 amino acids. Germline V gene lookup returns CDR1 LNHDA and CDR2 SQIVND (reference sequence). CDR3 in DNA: TGTGCCAGTAGTTCCCCCGGGGGAGCGGATTCACCCCTCCACTTT. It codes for CASSSPGGADSPLHF.

DNA of the CDR3: TGTGCCAGCAGCCAAGGATTATCGCCCCTCCACTTT. Protein: CASSQGLSPLHF. The rearrangement uses TRBV14 and TRBJ1-6; no definite D call. V dropped 1 base and J dropped 13 bases, with 8 bases sitting between them. This CDR3 spans 12 amino acids. Germline assignment: CDR1 SGHDN and CDR2 FVKESK.

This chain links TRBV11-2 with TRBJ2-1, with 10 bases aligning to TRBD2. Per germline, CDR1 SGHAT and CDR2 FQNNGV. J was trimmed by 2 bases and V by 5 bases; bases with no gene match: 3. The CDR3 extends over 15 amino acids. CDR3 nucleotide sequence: TGTGCCAGCAGCAGCGGGACTAGCGCCTACAATGAGCAGTTCTTC. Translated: CASSSGTSAYNEQFF. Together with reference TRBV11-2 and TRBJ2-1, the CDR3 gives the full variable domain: EAGVAQSPRYKIIEKRQSVAFWCNPISGHATLYWYQQILGQGPKLLIQFQNNGVVDDSQLPKDRFSAERLKGVDSTLKIQPAKLEDSAVYLCASSSGTSAYNEQFFGPGTRLTVL.

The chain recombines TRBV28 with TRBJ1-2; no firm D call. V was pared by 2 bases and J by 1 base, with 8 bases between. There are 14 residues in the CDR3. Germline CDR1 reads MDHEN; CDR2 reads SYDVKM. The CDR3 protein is CASSLRSDNYGYTF. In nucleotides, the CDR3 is TGTGCCAGCAGTTTAAGATCAGATAACTATGGCTACACCTTC.

CDR3 nucleotides: TGTGCCAGCAGCATACACGACAGGACAAATCAGCCCCAGCATTTT. Translated, it gives CASSIHDRTNQPQHF. The chain uses TRBV7-6 and TRBJ1-5; D possibly corresponds to TRBD1 (6 bases). Trimming took off 5 bases at V and 4 bases at J, with 15 bases between the two ends. Germline V lookup: CDR1 SGHVS, CDR2 FNYEAQ. This CDR3 has 15 residues.

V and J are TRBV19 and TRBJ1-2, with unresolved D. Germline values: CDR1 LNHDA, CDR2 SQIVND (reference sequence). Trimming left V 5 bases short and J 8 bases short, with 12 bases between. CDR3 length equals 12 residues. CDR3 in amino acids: CASSLLGRGYTF. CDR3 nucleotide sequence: TGTGCCAGTAGTCTATTGGGTAGGGGCTACACCTTC.

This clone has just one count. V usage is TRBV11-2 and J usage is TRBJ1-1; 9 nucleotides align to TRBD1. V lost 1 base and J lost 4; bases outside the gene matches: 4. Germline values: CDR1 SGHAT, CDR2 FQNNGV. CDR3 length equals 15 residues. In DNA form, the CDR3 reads TGTGCCAGCAGCTTAGCGTCGACAGGGGGCACTGAAGCTTTCTTT. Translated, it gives CASSLASTGGTEAFF.

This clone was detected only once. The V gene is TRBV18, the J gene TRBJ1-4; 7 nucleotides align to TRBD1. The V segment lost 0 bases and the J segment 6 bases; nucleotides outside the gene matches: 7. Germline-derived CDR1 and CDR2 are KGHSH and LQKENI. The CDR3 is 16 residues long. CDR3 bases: TGTGCCAGCTCACCACCTGGGCCCAGGGGGTATGAAAAACTGTTTTTT. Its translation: CASSPPGPRGYEKLFF.

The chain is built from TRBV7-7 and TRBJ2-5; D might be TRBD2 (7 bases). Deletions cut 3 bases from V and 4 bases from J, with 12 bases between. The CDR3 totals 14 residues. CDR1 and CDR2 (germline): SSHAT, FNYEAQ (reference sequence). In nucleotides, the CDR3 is TGTGCCAGCAGCTTGGCGGGGGCGGGAGAGACCCAGTACTTC. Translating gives CASSLAGAGETQYF.

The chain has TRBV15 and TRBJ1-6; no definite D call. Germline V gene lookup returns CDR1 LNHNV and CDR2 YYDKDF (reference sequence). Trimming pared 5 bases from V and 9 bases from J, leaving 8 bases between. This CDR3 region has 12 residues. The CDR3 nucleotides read TGTGCCACCAGCGGCGCTAGTTCACCCCTCCACTTT. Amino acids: CATSGASSPLHF.

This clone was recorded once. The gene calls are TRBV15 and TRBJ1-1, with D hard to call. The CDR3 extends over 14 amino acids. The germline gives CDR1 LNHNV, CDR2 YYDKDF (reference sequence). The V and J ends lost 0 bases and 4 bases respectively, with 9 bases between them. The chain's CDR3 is CATSRDQKATEAFF. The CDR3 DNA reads TGTGCCACCAGCAGAGATCAGAAAGCCACTGAAGCTTTCTTT.

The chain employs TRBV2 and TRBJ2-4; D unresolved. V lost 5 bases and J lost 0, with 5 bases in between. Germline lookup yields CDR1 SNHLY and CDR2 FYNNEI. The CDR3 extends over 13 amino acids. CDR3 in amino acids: CASSRLAKNIQYF. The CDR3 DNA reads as TGTGCCAGCAGTAGGTTAGCCAAAAACATTCAGTACTTC.

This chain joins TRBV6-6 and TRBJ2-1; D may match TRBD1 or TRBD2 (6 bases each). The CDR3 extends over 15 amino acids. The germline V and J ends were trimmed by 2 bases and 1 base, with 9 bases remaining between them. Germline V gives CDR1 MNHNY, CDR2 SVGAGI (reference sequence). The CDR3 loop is CASSYGGPSYNEQFF. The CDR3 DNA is TGTGCCAGCAGTTACGGGGGGCCTTCCTACAATGAGCAGTTCTTC.

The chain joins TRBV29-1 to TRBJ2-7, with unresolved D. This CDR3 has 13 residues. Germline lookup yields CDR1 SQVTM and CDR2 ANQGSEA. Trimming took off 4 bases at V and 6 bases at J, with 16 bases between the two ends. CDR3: CSVANALDGEQYF. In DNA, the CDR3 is TGCAGCGTTGCAAATGCCCTTGACGGCGAGCAGTACTTC.

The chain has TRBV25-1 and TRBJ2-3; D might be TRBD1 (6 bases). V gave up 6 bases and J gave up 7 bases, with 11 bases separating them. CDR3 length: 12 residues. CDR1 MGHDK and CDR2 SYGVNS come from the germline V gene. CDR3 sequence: CASSWDTHTQYF. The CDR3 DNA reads TGTGCCAGCAGCTGGGACACCCATACGCAGTATTTT.